The following is a T cell receptor (beta chain) sequence with its context. The antigen is unknown. The data were taken from a study of cytomegalovirus exposure and HLA in healthy donors. Study findings and constraints: In a later analysis, first-cohort TCR clusters were found to tend to co-occur in the 100 to 150 validation repertoires. Specificity for CMV antigens was confirmed in vitro for a few of the CMV-associated chains.

TCRdb keeps only in-frame clones here, not all; method: immunoSEQ multiplex PCR. This sample has 250,000 to 350,000 clones, with roughly 85% found just once. CDR3 length: 15 residues. V gave up 4 bases and J gave up 10 bases; unmatched junction bases: 7. Per the germline V gene, CDR1 is SEHNR and CDR2 is FQNEAQ (reference sequence). The TCR sequence derives from a woman aged 18-35 years in good health and CMV-seronegative. What was sequenced was PBMCs. The chain combines TRBV7-9 with TRBJ2-1; 13 nucleotides line up with TRBD2. The CDR3 loop reads CASSYGLAGAGEQFF. DNA of the CDR3: TGTGCCAGCAGCTATGGACTAGCGGGAGCAGGGGAGCAGTTCTTC.